The rows below give T cell receptor beta chains drawn from one sample of a study of T cells in Graves' hyperthyroidism and ophthalmopathy. TCRdb used MiXCR to reprocess the multiplex PCR reads, holding one entry per CDR3 protein. Among 550,000 to 650,000 distinct CDR3 sequences listed, roughly 14% were seen once. Sample: blood. These TCRs come from a woman in her thirties with Graves' hyperthyroidism that later progressed to Graves' ophthalmopathy. Each CDR3 is given with its conserved first and last residue. D genes are given only for firm matches. Clone size is not always given. Where it is, it says once, few, many or a class for expanded clones.

d_call	clone_size	v_call	j_call	cdr3_nt	cdr3_aa
-	-	TRBV7-9	TRBJ2-5	TGTGCCAGCAGCGCAGAGGGGGGCCAAGAGACCCAGTACTTC	CASSAEGGQETQYF
TRBD2	-	TRBV3-1	TRBJ2-3	TGTGCCAGCAGCCAAACGGGGGGAGCGTCCCCTAGCACAGATACGCAGTATTTT	CASSQTGGASPSTDTQYF
-	-	TRBV6-4	TRBJ2-3	TGTGCCAGTAGTGACGGTGGTGGAGATACGCAGTATTTT	CASSDGGGDTQYF
-	few	TRBV6-2/TRBV6-3	TRBJ1-2	TGTGCCACCTACAGGAACGGCTACACCTTC	CATYRNGYTF
-	many	TRBV11-2	TRBJ2-7	TGTGCCAGCAGCATGACCGACAGGCAAATAAACGAGCAGTACTTC	CASSMTDRQINEQYF
-	many	TRBV12-3/TRBV12-4	TRBJ1-6	TGTGCCAGCAGTTCTAGCTCAGCTTCACCCCTCCACTTT	CASSSSSASPLHF
-	many	TRBV12-3/TRBV12-4	TRBJ1-1	TGTGCCAGCAGTTTTTTAGGGGGAGGCATGAACACTGAAGCTTTCTTT	CASSFLGGGMNTEAFF
-	many	TRBV5-5	TRBJ2-1	TGTGCCAGCAGCTTGGTCTACGTATACAATGAGCAGTTCTTC	CASSLVYVYNEQFF
-	-	TRBV3-2	TRBJ1-3	TGTGCCAGCAGCCAAGATGGGCAGGCAAACTCTGGAAACACCATATATTTT	CASSQDGQANSGNTIYF
-	many	TRBV10-3	TRBJ2-5	TGTGCCATCAGTGAGTCGCTAGCGCCCCAAGAGACCCAGTACTTC	CAISESLAPQETQYF
-	many	TRBV2	TRBJ2-1	TGTGCCAGCAGTGAAGCGCGACTGAGCTCCTACAATGAGCAGTTCTTC	CASSEARLSSYNEQFF
TRBD1	many	TRBV11-2	TRBJ1-2	TGTGCCAGTAGGGGACAGGGGGTCGACTATGGCTACACCTTC	CASRGQGVDYGYTF
TRBD1	-	TRBV7-8	TRBJ1-2	TGTGCCAGCAGCTTAGGGGTTTCGGGGACAGGGCATGGCTACACCTTC	CASSLGVSGTGHGYTF
TRBD1	few	TRBV6-1	TRBJ2-2	TGTGCCAGCAGTGAGCAGACAGGGTTGGCCGGGGAGCTGTTTTTT	CASSEQTGLAGELFF
-	many	TRBV18	TRBJ1-1	TGTGCCAGCTCACCAGCGATGGCTGAAGCTTTCTTT	CASSPAMAEAFF
TRBD2	many	TRBV5-1	TRBJ2-3	TGCGCCAGCAGCTTGGATGCGGGAGGGAGCACAGATACGCAGTATTTT	CASSLDAGGSTDTQYF